These 11 T cell receptor beta chains were sequenced from one sample in a study of blood T cell repertoires in COVID-19. Using immunoSEQ multiplex PCR, the repertoire was profiled, and TCRdb retains in-frame clones only, with some absent. This sample yields around 200,000 clones, of which 75% to 90% are seen a single time; around 0.7% belongs to the top ten. Specimen: peripheral blood. The origin of the receptors is a middle-aged man with acute or convalescent COVID-19.

This sequence joins TRBV28 and TRBJ1-4; D may be TRBD1 (6 bases). Trimming took 3 bases from V and 4 from J, leaving 15 bases between them. This CDR3 spans 16 amino acids. Germline V gives CDR1 MDHEN, CDR2 SYDVKM. CDR3 DNA: TGTGCCAGCAGTTTGTCACCGGACAGCCGTAATGAAAAACTGTTTTTT. Its translation is CASSLSPDSRNEKLFF.

V usage is TRBV6-5 and J usage is TRBJ1-2; D gene unclear. Germline CDR1 MNHEY, CDR2 SVGAGI. This CDR3 has 14 amino acids. Trimming removed 5 bases at V and 7 bases at J, with 17 bases between. The CDR3 DNA reads TGTGCCAGCAGTCCGCGGGCCTTCGACCCTGGCTACACCTTC. Protein: CASSPRAFDPGYTF.

This clone was detected a few times. The chain recombines TRBV19 with TRBJ2-1; TRBD1 might be the D (5 bases). CDR3 length: 13 amino acids. V lost 3 bases and J 9 bases, leaving 12 bases between the germline ends. The germline gives CDR1 LNHDA, CDR2 SQIVND (reference sequence). CDR3 in amino acids: CASSIRVAGEQFF. DNA for the CDR3: TGTGCCAGTAGTATCAGGGTCGCCGGTGAGCAGTTCTTC.

The chain combines TRBV5-1 with TRBJ1-1; 9 nucleotides align to TRBD1. Germline V CDR1 and CDR2: SGHRS, YFSETQ. The CDR3 is 14 residues long. CDR3: CASGTGSMNTEAFF. The CDR3 nucleotides are TGCGCTTCCGGGACAGGGTCCATGAACACTGAAGCTTTCTTT.

The rearrangement links TRBV5-1 to TRBJ1-6; possible D gene TRBD1, 6 bases. Per germline, CDR1 SGHRS and CDR2 YFSETQ. Trimming took off 2 bases at V and 6 bases at J, with 9 bases between the two ends. The CDR3 totals 14 residues. The CDR3 nucleotides are TGCGCCAGCAGCTTCACAGGGTCTAATTCACCCCTCCACTTT. Amino acid sequence: CASSFTGSNSPLHF.

This sequence joins TRBV4-2 and TRBJ2-4, with TRBD2 matching over 11 bases. This CDR3 contains 19 residues. Germline V CDR1 and CDR2: LGHNA, YNFKEQ. With 6 bases clipped from V and 1 base from J, the junction kept 14 bases outside the gene matches. CDR3: CASRRIAGLADSAKNIQYF. The CDR3, as DNA: TGTGCCAGCAGGCGGATCGCGGGACTAGCGGACAGCGCCAAAAACATTCAGTACTTC.

The chain uses TRBV5-1 and TRBJ1-1; 7 bases agree with TRBD1. The V gene's germline CDR1 is SGHRS and CDR2 YFSETQ. CDR3 length equals 14 residues. Unmatched junction bases numbered 14, after V lost 5 bases and J lost 10 bases. In DNA form, the CDR3 reads TGCGCCAGCAGAGACAGGGATGGTATCGGGCCAGCTTTCTTT. Protein sequence: CASRDRDGIGPAFF.

V gene TRBV18 combines with J gene TRBJ1-1; D might be TRBD1 (6 bases). V was pared by 1 base and J by 5 bases, with 17 bases between. The germline V gene encodes CDR1 KGHSH and CDR2 LQKENI. The CDR3 totals 16 residues. CDR3 DNA sequence: TGTGCCAGCTCACCACAGGATCAGGGGAGAAGGACTGAAGCTTTCTTT. Translating it yields CASSPQDQGRRTEAFF.

This clone was detected once. The chain recombines TRBV7-2 with TRBJ2-5, with 7 bases aligning to TRBD2. The V gene's germline CDR1 is SGHTA and CDR2 FQGNSA. V lost 3 bases and J lost 5; bases outside the gene matches: 12. This CDR3 is 16 amino acids long. CDR3 in amino acids: CASSFSGLAGRETQYF. The CDR3 nucleotides are TGTGCCAGCAGCTTCTCGGGGTTAGCGGGTCGTGAGACCCAGTACTTC.

This clone showed up just a few times. The gene calls are TRBV7-9 and TRBJ1-1; D unclear. With 6 bases removed from V and 8 bases from J, the gap between germline ends came to 16 bases. Germline assignment: CDR1 SEHNR and CDR2 FQNEAQ (reference sequence). This CDR3 region has 13 residues. CDR3 region: CASSFEGNSEAFF. In DNA form, the CDR3 reads TGTGCCAGCAGTTTTGAGGGAAACTCCGAAGCTTTCTTT.

This clone has more than one count but fewer than ten. The J gene is TRBJ1-6, the V gene TRBV7-2; TRBD1 matches 7 bases. V gave up 5 bases and J gave up 6 bases; unmatched junction bases: 4. The CDR3 totals 14 residues. Germline V CDR1 and CDR2: SGHTA, FQGNSA. CDR3 sequence (DNA): TGTGCCAGCAGCGTCGACAGGGTTAATTCACCCCTCCACTTT. It specifies CASSVDRVNSPLHF.